This TCR beta chain was observed in a study of CD8+ T cells in alopecia areata. Following RNA extraction, reverse transcription yielded cDNA that acted as the sequencing template. Assay: immunoSEQ multiplex PCR; the TCRdb copy retains only in-frame clones and omits some. The sample shows about 94,000 clones, about two thirds of them seen only once. The treatment here: oral pan-JAK inhibitor, 5-10 mg twice daily. CDR3 size: 15 residues. V gave up 0 bases and J gave up 3 bases; unmatched junction bases: 1. Per the germline V gene, CDR1 is LGHNT and CDR2 is FRNRAP. Study findings and constraints: Many expanded lesional clones stayed in scalp and blood while on tofacitinib.

Turning to this clone: As yet, its antigen is unknown.

The V gene is TRBV12-5, the J gene TRBJ2-2, with 7 bases identical to TRBD1. The specimen comprised CD8+ T cells sorted from blood, sampled at approximately week 42, from a patient treated with tofacitinib. The sequence came from a human donor with alopecia areata. CDR3 sequence reads: CASGLVQGYTGELFF. The DNA of the CDR3 is TGTGCTAGTGGTTTGGTACAGGGGTACACCGGGGAGCTGTTTTTT. The variable domain in full, with the rest retrieved from reference TRBV12-5 and TRBJ2-2, is DARVTQTPRHKVTEMGQEVTMRCQPILGHNTVFWYRQTMMQGLELLAYFRNRAPLDDSGMPKDRFSAEMPDATLATLKIQPSEPRDSAVYFCASGLVQGYTGELFFGEGSRLTVL.